The 13 T cell receptor beta chains presented below share a single source sample, sequenced in a study of response to subunit inactivated influenza vaccine (dated 2018 in TCRdb). To prepare the library, RT-PCR was applied. Sequencing instrument: Illumina HiSeq 2500. TCRdb trimmed public reads at Q25 via fastp, called clones via MiXCR and kept in-frame beta chains. Rows with one shared CDR3 protein collapse into an entry with the most common genes and DNA. The sample contains more than 700,000 distinct CDR3 sequences, about 20% of them found a single time. Of the sample, roughly 10% is held by the ten largest clones. The sample consisted of PBMCs from blood, taken about 5 days after vaccination. All receptors derive from a man between 45 and 60 years old who received an inactivated influenza vaccine. Donor details come from another sample of the same person, matched by shared clones.

This chain joins TRBV20-1 and TRBJ1-6; maybe TRBD1 (6 bases). This CDR3 has 14 amino acids. CDR1 is DFQATT, CDR2 SNEGSKA, per germline (reference sequence). V lost 1 base to trimming and J lost 9 bases, with 13 bases between them. The DNA for the CDR3 is TGCAGTGCTAGAGTTGCCCGGGGGCCTTCACCCCTCCACTTT. Protein product: CSARVARGPSPLHF.

The gene calls are TRBV18 and TRBJ2-3; no reliable D call. This CDR3 has 16 amino acids. CDR1 is KGHSH, CDR2 LQKENI, per germline. The V and J ends lost 3 bases and 0 bases respectively, with 13 bases between them. Here the CDR3 DNA reads TGTGCCAGCTCACCTTCGAGTCAGCCTAGCACAGATACGCAGTATTTT. It yields the protein CASSPSSQPSTDTQYF.

This clonotype has ten or more counts. The chain uses TRBV29-1 and TRBJ1-2; D is ambiguous. Germline V lookup: CDR1 SQVTM, CDR2 ANQGSEA. The V and J ends lost 6 bases and 2 bases respectively, with 10 bases between them. The CDR3 runs 12 residues. DNA for the CDR3: TGCAGCGTGGGTACGGGGAACTATGGCTACACCTTC. Translated: CSVGTGNYGYTF. Full variable domain (outside the CDR3, taken from reference TRBV29-1 and TRBJ1-2): SAVISQKPSRDICQRGTSLTIQCQVDSQVTMMFWYRQQPGQSLTLIATANQGSEATYESGFVIDKFPISRPNLTFSTLTVSNMSPEDSSIYLCSVGTGNYGYTFGSGTRLTVV.

The CDR3 region has the DNA TGTGCCACCAGCAGAGTGATGAGGGGGGAGACCCAGTACTTC. As protein: CATSRVMRGETQYF. This chain joins TRBV15 and TRBJ2-5; maybe TRBD1 (6 bases). V shed 1 base and J shed 5 bases, with 11 bases lying between them. Germline assignment: CDR1 LNHNV and CDR2 YYDKDF (reference sequence). The CDR3 sequence is 14 residues long.

This chain links TRBV4-2 with TRBJ2-7; 11 bases are shared with TRBD1. The germline V gene encodes CDR1 LGHNA and CDR2 YNFKEQ. V gave up 1 base and J gave up 6 bases; unmatched junction bases: 11. The CDR3 sequence is 17 residues long. The CDR3 loop reads CASSQVGTGQGASEQYF. CDR3 in DNA: TGTGCCAGCAGCCAAGTTGGAACAGGACAGGGGGCTAGCGAGCAGTACTTC.

This clonotype has a handful of counts. V usage is TRBV18 and J usage is TRBJ2-7; 8 bases align to TRBD1. The J segment lost 11 bases and the V segment lost 2 bases, leaving 5 bases of the junction unmatched. This CDR3 comprises 12 residues. The germline gives CDR1 KGHSH, CDR2 LQKENI. The chain's CDR3 is CASSPAGTGEYF. CDR3 nucleotide sequence: TGTGCCAGCTCACCAGCCGGGACAGGCGAGTACTTC.

The chain joins TRBV2 to TRBJ2-3; the D is unclear. CDR3 size: 14 residues. V was cut by 8 bases and J by 1 base, with 13 bases left in between. Germline assignment: CDR1 SNHLY and CDR2 FYNNEI. The CDR3 bases are TGTGCCAGCTTCCGGCCTTCGGGCACAGATACGCAGTATTTT. It yields the protein CASFRPSGTDTQYF.

This clonotype has more than one count but fewer than ten. The chain uses TRBV30 and TRBJ2-4; D not certain. The CDR3 covers 12 residues. Germline CDR1 is GTSNPN and CDR2 is SVGIG (reference sequence). Trimming left V 3 bases short and J 9 bases short, with 12 bases between. The chain's CDR3 is CAWRGMVGIQYF. DNA for the CDR3: TGTGCCTGGAGAGGGATGGTAGGCATTCAGTACTTC.

This sequence joins TRBV29-1 and TRBJ2-3; no definite D call. The V and J ends lost 5 bases and 0 bases respectively, with 12 bases between them. This CDR3 is built from 14 residues. Per the germline V gene, CDR1 is SQVTM and CDR2 is ANQGSEA. For the CDR3, the DNA is TGCAGCGTTACTTACTCGGCTAGCACAGATACGCAGTATTTT. This translates into CSVTYSASTDTQYF.

The chain joins TRBV7-8 to TRBJ2-1, with 10 bases matching TRBD1. The ends lost 0 bases at V and 8 bases at J; junction bases unmatched: 7. This CDR3 region has 16 residues. Germline CDR1 SGHVS, CDR2 FQNEAQ. For the CDR3, the DNA is TGTGCCAGCAGCTTAGCGGGGGGACAGGGGTGGTATGAGCAGTTCTTC. It codes for CASSLAGGQGWYEQFF.

The chain joins TRBV20-1 to TRBJ2-1, with 11 bases fitting TRBD1. V trimming: 0 bases; J trimming: 9 bases; junction bases outside the gene matches: 4. The germline CDR1 and CDR2 sequences are DFQATT and SNEGSKA (reference sequence). The CDR3 extends over 14 amino acids. This chain's CDR3 is CSARDGQGATEQFF. CDR3 DNA sequence: TGCAGTGCTAGAGATGGACAGGGGGCAACTGAGCAGTTCTTC.

In its sample, this clonotype was seen a few times. The V call is TRBV27, the J call TRBJ2-3; D is uncertain. The CDR3 is 15 residues long. Trimming shortened V by 2 bases and J by 6 bases, and 15 bases separated the two germline ends. From germline, CDR1 is MNHEY and CDR2 SMNVEV (reference sequence). The CDR3 protein is CASSLGVGNFDTQYF. DNA for the CDR3: TGTGCCAGCAGTTTAGGTGTGGGGAATTTCGATACGCAGTATTTT.

There are a few counts of this clonotype. V and J are TRBV20-1 and TRBJ2-3, with 12 bases fitting TRBD1. The length of the CDR3 is 20 residues. CDR1 DFQATT and CDR2 SNEGSKA come from the germline V gene (reference sequence). With 5 bases clipped from V and 0 bases from J, the junction kept 18 bases outside the gene matches. The chain's CDR3 is CSADPIPGQGALSSTDTQYF. The CDR3 DNA follows: TGCAGTGCTGACCCTATCCCGGGACAGGGGGCTTTATCTAGCACAGATACGCAGTATTTT.